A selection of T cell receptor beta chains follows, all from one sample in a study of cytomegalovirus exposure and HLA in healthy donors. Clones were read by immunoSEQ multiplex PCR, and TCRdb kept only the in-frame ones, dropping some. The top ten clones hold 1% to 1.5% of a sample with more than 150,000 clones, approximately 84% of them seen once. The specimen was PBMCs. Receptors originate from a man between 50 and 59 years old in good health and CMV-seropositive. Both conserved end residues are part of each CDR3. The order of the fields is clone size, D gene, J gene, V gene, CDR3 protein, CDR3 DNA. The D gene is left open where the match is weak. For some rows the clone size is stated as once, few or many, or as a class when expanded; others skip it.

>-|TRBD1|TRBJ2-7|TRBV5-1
CASSFRGPSYEQYF
TGCGCCAGCAGCTTCAGGGGGCCGTCCTACGAGCAGTACTTC
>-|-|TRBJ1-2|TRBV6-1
CASSFRGGGYTF
TGTGCCAGCAGTTTTAGGGGTGGGGGCTACACCTTC
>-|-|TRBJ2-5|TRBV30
CAWGTGLQETQYF
TGTGCCTGGGGAACAGGGCTACAAGAGACCCAGTACTTC
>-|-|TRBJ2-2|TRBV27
CASSSRVVGELFF
TGTGCCAGCAGTTCCAGGGTTGTCGGGGAGCTGTTTTTT
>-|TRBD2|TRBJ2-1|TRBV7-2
CASSSGLAAYNEQFF
TGTGCCAGCAGCTCAGGACTAGCGGCCTACAATGAGCAGTTCTTC
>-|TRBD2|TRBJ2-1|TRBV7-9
CASSPLAGGYNEQFF
TGTGCCAGCAGCCCCCTAGCGGGTGGATACAATGAGCAGTTCTTC
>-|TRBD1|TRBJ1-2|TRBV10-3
CAIMGQGEDGYTF
TGTGCCATCATGGGACAGGGCGAGGATGGCTACACCTTC
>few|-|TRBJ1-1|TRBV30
CAWSGYGKSTEAFF
TGTGCCTGGAGTGGTTACGGGAAGAGCACTGAAGCTTTCTTT
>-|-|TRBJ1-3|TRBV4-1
CASSLGAQGGNTIYF
TGCGCCAGCAGCCTCGGGGCCCAGGGGGGAAACACCATATATTTT
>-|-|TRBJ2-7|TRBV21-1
CASSKPRNYSGRSSYEQYF
TGTGCCAGCAGCAAACCGAGGAACTACTCAGGGCGTAGCTCCTACGAGCAGTACTTC
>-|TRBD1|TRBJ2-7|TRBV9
CASSVEGTGGSYEQYF
TGTGCCAGCAGCGTAGAGGGGACAGGGGGCTCCTACGAGCAGTACTTC
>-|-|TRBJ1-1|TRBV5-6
CASSLRGIVPKTLAFF
TGTGCCAGCAGCTTGAGAGGGATAGTACCTAAAACGTTAGCTTTCTTT
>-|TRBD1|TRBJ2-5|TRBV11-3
CASSRDRGQETQYF
TGTGCCAGCAGTCGTGACAGGGGGCAAGAGACCCAGTACTTC
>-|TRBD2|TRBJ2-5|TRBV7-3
CASSLNPSGEETQYF
TGTGCCAGCAGCTTAAATCCTAGCGGGGAAGAGACCCAGTACTTC
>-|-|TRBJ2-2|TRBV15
CATSRDQGYYTGELFF
TGTGCCACCAGCAGAGATCAGGGATATTACACCGGGGAGCTGTTTTTT
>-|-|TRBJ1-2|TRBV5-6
CASSLGQEDGYTF
TGTGCCAGCAGCTTGGGCCAGGAGGACGGCTACACCTTC
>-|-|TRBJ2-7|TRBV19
CASSRLVGAAEQYF
TGTGCCAGTAGTCGACTAGTTGGAGCAGCCGAGCAGTACTTC
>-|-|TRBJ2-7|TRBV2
CASSPGTLGHEQYF
TGTGCCAGCAGTCCCGGGACTCTGGGCCACGAGCAGTACTTC
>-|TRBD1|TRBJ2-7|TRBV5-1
CASSLAGQVTYEQYF
TGCGCCAGCAGCTTGGCGGGACAGGTAACCTACGAGCAGTACTTC
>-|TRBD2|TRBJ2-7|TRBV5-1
CASSLGLAGPNYEQYF
TGCGCCAGCAGCTTGGGGCTAGCGGGGCCGAACTACGAGCAGTACTTC
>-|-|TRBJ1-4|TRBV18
CASSPPSGGQREKLFF
TGTGCCAGCTCACCACCTTCGGGGGGGCAACGGGAAAAACTGTTTTTT
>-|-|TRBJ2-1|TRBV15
CATSGRDWIGNEQFF
TGTGCCACCAGCGGGCGGGACTGGATTGGGAATGAGCAGTTCTTC
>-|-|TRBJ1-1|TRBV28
CASLRGLNTEAFF
TGTGCCAGCCTCAGGGGCTTGAACACTGAAGCTTTCTTT
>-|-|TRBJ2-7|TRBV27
CASTTAASYEQYF
TGTGCCAGCACAACAGCCGCCTCCTACGAGCAGTACTTC
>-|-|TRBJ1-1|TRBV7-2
CASSSPRGGGTEAFF
TGTGCCAGCAGTTCTCCCAGGGGTGGTGGCACTGAAGCTTTCTTT
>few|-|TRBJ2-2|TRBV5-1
CASSYWSSVGELFF
TGCGCCAGCAGCTACTGGTCTAGCGTCGGGGAGCTGTTTTTT
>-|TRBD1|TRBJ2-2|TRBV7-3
CASSLSGQGATGELFF
TGTGCCAGCAGCTTAAGCGGACAGGGGGCGACGGGGGAGCTGTTTTTT
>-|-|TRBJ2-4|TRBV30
CAWSASAVGIQYF
TGTGCCTGGAGTGCCTCAGCGGTGGGCATTCAGTACTTC
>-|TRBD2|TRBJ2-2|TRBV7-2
CASSPRVVAGANTGELFF
TGTGCCAGCAGCCCGAGGGTGGTAGCGGGGGCGAACACCGGGGAGCTGTTTTTT
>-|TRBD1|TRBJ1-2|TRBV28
CASTPMAGTVYGYTF
TGTGCCAGCACTCCAATGGCCGGGACAGTCTATGGCTACACCTTC
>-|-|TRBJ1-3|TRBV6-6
CASSYQGPSSGNTIYF
TGTGCCAGCAGTTACCAGGGCCCCAGCTCTGGAAACACCATATATTTT
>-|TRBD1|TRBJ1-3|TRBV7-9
CASSPQGGTGNTIYF
TGTGCCAGCAGCCCCCAGGGGGGAACTGGAAACACCATATATTTT
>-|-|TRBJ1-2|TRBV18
CASSPRKGPTRGYTF
TGTGCCAGCTCACCACGGAAGGGGCCAACACGAGGCTACACCTTC
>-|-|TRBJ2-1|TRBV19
CASNTGLEQFF
TGTGCCAGTAATACAGGGTTAGAGCAGTTCTTC
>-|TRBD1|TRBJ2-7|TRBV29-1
CSAGQGLDYEQYF
TGCAGCGCGGGACAGGGGCTGGACTACGAGCAGTACTTC
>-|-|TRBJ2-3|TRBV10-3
CAISDRGGAPDTQYF
TGTGCCATCAGTGACAGAGGTGGGGCTCCAGATACGCAGTATTTT
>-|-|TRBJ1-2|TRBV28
CASSQFTSANYGYTF
TGTGCCAGCAGTCAGTTTACATCCGCTAACTATGGCTACACCTTC
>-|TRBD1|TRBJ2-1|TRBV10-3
CAISRDRSYNEQFF
TGTGCCATTTCCCGGGACAGGAGTTACAATGAGCAGTTCTTC
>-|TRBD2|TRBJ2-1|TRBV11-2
CASSSSGGSYNEQFF
TGTGCCAGCAGCTCTAGCGGGGGCTCCTACAATGAGCAGTTCTTC
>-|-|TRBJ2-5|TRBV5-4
CASSLWQGETQYF
TGTGCCAGCAGCTTGTGGCAGGGTGAGACCCAGTACTTC
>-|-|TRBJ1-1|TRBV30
CALALGQFRPGAFF
TGTGCCTTGGCCCTTGGACAGTTTAGACCAGGGGCTTTCTTT
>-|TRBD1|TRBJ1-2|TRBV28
CASTDRVPYGYTF
TGTGCCAGCACCGACAGGGTCCCCTATGGCTACACCTTC
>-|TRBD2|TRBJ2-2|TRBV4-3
CASSQELLAGWFDTGELFF
TGCGCCAGCAGCCAAGAACTATTAGCGGGGTGGTTTGACACCGGGGAGCTGTTTTTT
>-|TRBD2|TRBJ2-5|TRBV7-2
CASSPGGGETQYF
TGTGCCAGCAGCCCGGGGGGTGGAGAGACCCAGTACTTC
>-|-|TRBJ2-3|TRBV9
CASSEGEREDTQYF
TGTGCCAGCAGCGAAGGAGAGCGCGAAGATACGCAGTATTTT
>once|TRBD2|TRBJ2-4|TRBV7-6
CASSSWGEGNIQYF
TGTGCCAGCAGCTCTTGGGGGGAGGGAAACATTCAGTACTTC
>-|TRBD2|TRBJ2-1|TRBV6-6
CASSPRGGGNEQFF
TGTGCCAGCAGCCCCCGCGGGGGGGGCAATGAGCAGTTCTTC
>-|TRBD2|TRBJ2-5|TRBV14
CASSRNLGLAGRETQYF
TGTGCCAGCAGCCGAAATCTCGGACTAGCGGGGAGAGAGACCCAGTACTTC
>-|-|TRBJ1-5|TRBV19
CASSPTATGAMRGQPQHF
TGTGCCAGTAGTCCCACCGCGACAGGCGCCATGAGAGGGCAGCCCCAGCATTTT
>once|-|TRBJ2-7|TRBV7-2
CASSPGLPRPPYEQYF
TGTGCCAGCAGCCCGGGACTTCCCCGTCCCCCATACGAGCAGTACTTC
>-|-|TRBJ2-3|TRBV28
CASMSEADTQYF
TGTGCCAGCATGTCCGAGGCAGATACGCAGTATTTT
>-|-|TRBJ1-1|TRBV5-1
CASSAQENTEAFF
TGCGCCAGCAGCGCACAGGAGAACACTGAAGCTTTCTTT
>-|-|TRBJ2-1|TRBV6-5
CASSPGQFLRDEQFF
TGTGCCAGCAGTCCTGGACAGTTCCTCAGAGATGAGCAGTTCTTC
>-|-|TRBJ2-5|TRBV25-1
CASSDRAGETQYF
TGTGCCAGCAGTGACAGGGCGGGGGAGACCCAGTACTTC